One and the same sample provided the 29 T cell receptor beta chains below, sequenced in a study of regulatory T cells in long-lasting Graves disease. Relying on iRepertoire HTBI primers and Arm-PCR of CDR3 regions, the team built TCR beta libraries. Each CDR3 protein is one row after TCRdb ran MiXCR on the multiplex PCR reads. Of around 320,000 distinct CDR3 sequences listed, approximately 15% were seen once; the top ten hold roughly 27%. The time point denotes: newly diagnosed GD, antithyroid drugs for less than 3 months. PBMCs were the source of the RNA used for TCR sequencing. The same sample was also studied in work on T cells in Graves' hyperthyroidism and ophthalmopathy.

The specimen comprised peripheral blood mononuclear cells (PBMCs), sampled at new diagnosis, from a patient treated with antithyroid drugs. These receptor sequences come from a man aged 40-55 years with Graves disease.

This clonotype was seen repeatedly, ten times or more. The CDR3 loop reads CASTPPGGISYEQYF. As DNA, the CDR3 is TGTGCCAGCACCCCTCCGGGGGGCATCTCCTACGAGCAGTACTTC. The V call is TRBV2, the J call TRBJ2-7; TRBD2 might be the D (7 bases). Trimming shortened V by 7 bases and J by 0 bases, and 16 bases separated the two germline ends. Looked up from germline, CDR1 is SNHLY and CDR2 is FYNNEI. The length of the CDR3 is 15 residues.

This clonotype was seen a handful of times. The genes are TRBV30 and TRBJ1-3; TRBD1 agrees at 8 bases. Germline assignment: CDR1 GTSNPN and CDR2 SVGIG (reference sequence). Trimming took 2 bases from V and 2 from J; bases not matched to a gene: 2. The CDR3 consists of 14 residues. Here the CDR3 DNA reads TGTGCCTGGAGTTCGGACAGGGCTGGAAACACCATATATTTT. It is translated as CAWSSDRAGNTIYF.

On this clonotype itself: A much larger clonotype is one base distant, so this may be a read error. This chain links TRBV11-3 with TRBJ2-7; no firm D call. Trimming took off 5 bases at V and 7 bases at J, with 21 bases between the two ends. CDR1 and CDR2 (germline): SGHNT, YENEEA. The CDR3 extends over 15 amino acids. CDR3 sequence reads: CASSPRSYRLNEQYF. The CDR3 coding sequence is TGTGCCAGCAGCCCTCGGTCCTACCGCCTCAATGAGCAGTACTTC.

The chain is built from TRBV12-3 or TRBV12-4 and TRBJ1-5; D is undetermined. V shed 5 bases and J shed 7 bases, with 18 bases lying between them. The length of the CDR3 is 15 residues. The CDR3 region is CASSLRRKGVQPQHF. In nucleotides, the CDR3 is TGTGCCAGCAGTCTACGCAGGAAGGGCGTCCAGCCCCAGCATTTT.

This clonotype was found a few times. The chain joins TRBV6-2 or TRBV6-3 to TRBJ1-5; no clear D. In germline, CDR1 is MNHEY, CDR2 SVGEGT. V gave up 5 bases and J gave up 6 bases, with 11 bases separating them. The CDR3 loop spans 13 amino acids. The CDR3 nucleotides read TGTGCCAGCAGTGAACAGTACGGTCAGCCCCAGCATTTT. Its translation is CASSEQYGQPQHF.

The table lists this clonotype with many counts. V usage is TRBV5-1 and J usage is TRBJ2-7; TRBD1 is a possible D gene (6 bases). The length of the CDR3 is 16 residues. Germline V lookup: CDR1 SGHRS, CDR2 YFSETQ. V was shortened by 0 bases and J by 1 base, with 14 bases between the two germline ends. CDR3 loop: CASSLGQQTGSYEQYF. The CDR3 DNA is TGCGCCAGCAGCTTGGGGCAGCAGACAGGATCCTACGAGCAGTACTTC.

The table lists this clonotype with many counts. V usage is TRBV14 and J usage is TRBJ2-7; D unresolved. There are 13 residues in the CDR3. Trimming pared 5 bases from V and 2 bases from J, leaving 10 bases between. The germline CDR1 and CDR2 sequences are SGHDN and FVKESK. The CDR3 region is CASSNSDAYEQYF. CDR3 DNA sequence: TGTGCCAGCAGCAACAGCGACGCCTACGAGCAGTACTTC.

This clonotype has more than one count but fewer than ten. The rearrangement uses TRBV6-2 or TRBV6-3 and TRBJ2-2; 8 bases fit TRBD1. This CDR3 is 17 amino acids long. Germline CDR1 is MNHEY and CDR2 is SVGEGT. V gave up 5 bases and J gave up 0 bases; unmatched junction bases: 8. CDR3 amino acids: CASSRDRGLTNTGELFF. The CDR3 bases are TGTGCCAGCAGTCGAGACAGGGGACTGACGAACACCGGGGAGCTGTTTTTT.

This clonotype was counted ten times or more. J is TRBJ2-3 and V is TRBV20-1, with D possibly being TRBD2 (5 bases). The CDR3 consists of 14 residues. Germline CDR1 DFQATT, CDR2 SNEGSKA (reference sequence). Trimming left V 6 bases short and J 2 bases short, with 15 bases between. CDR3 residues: CSAPSSGATDTQYF. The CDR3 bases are TGCAGTGCCCCATCCAGCGGAGCCACAGATACGCAGTATTTT.

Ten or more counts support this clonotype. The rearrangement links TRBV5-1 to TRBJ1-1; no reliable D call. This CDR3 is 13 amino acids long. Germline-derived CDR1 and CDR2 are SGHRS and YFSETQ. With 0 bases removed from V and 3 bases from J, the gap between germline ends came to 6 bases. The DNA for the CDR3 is TGCGCCAGCAGCTTGGGTACAGACACTGAAGCTTTCTTT. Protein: CASSLGTDTEAFF.

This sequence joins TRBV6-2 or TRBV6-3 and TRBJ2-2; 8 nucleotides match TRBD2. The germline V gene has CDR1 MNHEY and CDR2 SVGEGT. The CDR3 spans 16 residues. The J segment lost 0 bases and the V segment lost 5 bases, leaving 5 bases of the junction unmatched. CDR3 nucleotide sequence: TGTGCCAGCAGTCACCCGGGACTAGCGAACACCGGGGAGCTGTTTTTT. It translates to CASSHPGLANTGELFF.

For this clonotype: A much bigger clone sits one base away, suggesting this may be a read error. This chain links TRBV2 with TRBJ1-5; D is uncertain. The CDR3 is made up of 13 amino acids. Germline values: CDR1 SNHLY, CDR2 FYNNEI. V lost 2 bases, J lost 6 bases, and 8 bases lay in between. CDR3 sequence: CASSEFQLQPQHF. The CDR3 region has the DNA TGTGCCAGCAGTGAATTTCAGCTTCAGCCCCAGCATTTT. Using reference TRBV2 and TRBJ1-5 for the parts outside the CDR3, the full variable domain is EPEVTQTPSHQVTQMGQEVILRCVPISNHLYFYWYRQILGQKVEFLVSFYNNEISEKSEIFDDQFSVERPDGSNFTLKIRSTKLEDSAMYFCASSEFQLQPQHFGDGTRLSIL.

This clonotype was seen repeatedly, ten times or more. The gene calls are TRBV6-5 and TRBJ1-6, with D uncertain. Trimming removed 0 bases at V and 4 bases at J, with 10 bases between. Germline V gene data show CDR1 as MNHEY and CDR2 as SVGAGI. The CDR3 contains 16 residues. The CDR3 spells CASSYSINGYNSPLHF. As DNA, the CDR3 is TGTGCCAGCAGTTACTCGATAAACGGTTATAATTCACCCCTCCACTTT.

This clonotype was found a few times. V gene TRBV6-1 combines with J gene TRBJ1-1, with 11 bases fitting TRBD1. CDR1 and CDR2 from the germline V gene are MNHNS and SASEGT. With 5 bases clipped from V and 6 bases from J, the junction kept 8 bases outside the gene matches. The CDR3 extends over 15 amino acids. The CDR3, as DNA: TGTGCCAGCAGTCGCCCGGGACAGGGGGGGGCTGAAGCTTTCTTT. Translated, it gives CASSRPGQGGAEAFF.

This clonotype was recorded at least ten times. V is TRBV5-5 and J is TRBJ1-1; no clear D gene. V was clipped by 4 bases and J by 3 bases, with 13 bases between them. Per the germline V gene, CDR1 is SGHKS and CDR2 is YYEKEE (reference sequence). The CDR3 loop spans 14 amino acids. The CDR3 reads CASSRPPKYTEAFF. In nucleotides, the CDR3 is TGTGCCAGCAGCAGGCCACCTAAGTACACTGAAGCTTTCTTT.

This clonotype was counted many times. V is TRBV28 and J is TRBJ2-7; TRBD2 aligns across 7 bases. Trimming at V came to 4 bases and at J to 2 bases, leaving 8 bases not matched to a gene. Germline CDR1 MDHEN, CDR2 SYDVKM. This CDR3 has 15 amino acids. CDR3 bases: TGTGCCAGCAGTTCTCCTGACAGCGGGACCTACGAGCAGTACTTC. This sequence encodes CASSSPDSGTYEQYF.

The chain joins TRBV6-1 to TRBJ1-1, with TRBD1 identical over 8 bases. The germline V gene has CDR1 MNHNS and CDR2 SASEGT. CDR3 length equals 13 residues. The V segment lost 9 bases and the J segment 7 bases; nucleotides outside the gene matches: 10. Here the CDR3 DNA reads TGTGCCAGTACCGAACAGGGGGTCGGTGAAGCTTTCTTT. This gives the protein CASTEQGVGEAFF.

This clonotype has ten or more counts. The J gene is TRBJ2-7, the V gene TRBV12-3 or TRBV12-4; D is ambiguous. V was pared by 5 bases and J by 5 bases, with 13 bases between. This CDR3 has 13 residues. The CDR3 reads CASSLLGGHEQYF. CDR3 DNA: TGTGCCAGCAGTCTCCTTGGCGGCCACGAGCAGTACTTC.

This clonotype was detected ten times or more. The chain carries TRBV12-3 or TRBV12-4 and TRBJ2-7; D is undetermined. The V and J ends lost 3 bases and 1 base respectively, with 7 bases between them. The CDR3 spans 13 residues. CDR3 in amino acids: CASSFATSYEQYF. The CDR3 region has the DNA TGTGCCAGCAGTTTTGCGACTTCCTACGAGCAGTACTTC.

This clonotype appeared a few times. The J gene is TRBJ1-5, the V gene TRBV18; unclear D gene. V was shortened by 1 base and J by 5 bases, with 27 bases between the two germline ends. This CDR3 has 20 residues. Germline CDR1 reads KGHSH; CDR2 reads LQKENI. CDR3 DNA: TGTGCCAGCTCACCACGCTCATGGTCCAAGGGCGCCGAGTTTGATCAGCCCCAGCATTTT. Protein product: CASSPRSWSKGAEFDQPQHF.

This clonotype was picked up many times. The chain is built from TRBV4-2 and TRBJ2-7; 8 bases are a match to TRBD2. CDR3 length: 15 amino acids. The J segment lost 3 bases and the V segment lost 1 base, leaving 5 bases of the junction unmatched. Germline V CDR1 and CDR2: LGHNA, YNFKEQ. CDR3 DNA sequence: TGTGCCAGCAGCCAAGGAATTAGCGGGGTCTACGAGCAGTACTTC. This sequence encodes CASSQGISGVYEQYF.

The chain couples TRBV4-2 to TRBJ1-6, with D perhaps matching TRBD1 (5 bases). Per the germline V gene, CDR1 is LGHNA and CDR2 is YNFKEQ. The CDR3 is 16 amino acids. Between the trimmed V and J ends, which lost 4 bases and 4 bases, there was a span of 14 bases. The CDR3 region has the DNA TGTGCCAGCAGCCCCCGGCCAGGGCCATATAATTCACCCCTCCACTTT. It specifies CASSPRPGPYNSPLHF.

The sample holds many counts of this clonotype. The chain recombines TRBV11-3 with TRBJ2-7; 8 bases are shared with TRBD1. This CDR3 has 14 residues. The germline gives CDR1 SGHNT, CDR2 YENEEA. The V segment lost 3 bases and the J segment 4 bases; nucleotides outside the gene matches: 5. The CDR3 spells CASSLTGALYEQYF. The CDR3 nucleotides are TGTGCCAGCAGCTTGACAGGGGCGCTATACGAGCAGTACTTC.

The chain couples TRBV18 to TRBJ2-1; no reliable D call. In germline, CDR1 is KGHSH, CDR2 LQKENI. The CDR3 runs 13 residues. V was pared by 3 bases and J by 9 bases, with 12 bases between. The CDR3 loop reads CASSPSLGAEQFF. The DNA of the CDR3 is TGTGCCAGCTCACCCAGTCTTGGAGCTGAGCAGTTCTTC. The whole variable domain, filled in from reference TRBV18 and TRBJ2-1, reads NAGVMQNPRHLVRRRGQEARLRCSPMKGHSHVYWYRQLPEEGLKFMVYLQKENIIDESGMPKERFSAEFPKEGPSILRIQQVVRGDSAAYFCASSPSLGAEQFFGPGTRLTVL.

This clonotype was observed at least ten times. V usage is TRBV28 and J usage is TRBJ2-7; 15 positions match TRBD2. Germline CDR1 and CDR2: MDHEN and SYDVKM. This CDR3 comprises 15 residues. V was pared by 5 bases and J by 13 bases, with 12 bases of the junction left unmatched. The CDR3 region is CASSPSGLAGGLFYF. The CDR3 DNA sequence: TGTGCCAGCAGTCCATCGGGACTAGCGGGGGGCCTCTTCTACTTC.

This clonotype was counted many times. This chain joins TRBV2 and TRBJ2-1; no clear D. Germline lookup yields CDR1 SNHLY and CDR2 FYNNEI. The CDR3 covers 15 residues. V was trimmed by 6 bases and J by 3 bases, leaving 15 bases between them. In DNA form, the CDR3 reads TGTGCCAGCAGACAACGAGACGAAAGCTACAATGAGCAGTTCTTC. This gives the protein CASRQRDESYNEQFF. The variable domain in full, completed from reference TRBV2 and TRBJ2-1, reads EPEVTQTPSHQVTQMGQEVILRCVPISNHLYFYWYRQILGQKVEFLVSFYNNEISEKSEIFDDQFSVERPDGSNFTLKIRSTKLEDSAMYFCASRQRDESYNEQFFGPGTRLTVL.

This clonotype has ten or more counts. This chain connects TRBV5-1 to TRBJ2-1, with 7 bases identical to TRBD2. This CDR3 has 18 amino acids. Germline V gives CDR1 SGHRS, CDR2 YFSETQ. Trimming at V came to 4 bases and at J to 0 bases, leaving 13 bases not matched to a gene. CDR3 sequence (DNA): TGCGCCAGCAGCAAGCCGGGACTATCAAAAAGCTCCTACAATGAGCAGTTCTTC. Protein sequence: CASSKPGLSKSSYNEQFF.

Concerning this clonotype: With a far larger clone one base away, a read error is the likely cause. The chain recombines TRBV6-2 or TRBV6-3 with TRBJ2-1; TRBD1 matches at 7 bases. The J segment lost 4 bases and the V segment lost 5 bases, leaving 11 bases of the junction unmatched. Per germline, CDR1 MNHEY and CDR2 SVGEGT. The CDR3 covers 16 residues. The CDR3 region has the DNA TGTGCCAGCAGTATCCGGGCGAGACAGGGATACAATGAGCAGTTCTTC. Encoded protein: CASSIRARQGYNEQFF.

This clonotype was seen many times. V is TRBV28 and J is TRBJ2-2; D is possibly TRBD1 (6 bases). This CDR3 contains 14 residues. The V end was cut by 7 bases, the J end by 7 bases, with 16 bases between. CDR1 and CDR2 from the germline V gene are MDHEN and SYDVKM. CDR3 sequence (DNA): TGTGCCAGCATCCTAGCCCAGGGGTTCGGGGAGCTGTTTTTT. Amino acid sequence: CASILAQGFGELFF.